This T cell receptor (beta chain) was sequenced for a study of blood T cell repertoires in COVID-19. In the authors' workflow: Amplification with reference gene primers provided the estimates of nucleated cell counts. Clones were read by immunoSEQ multiplex PCR, and TCRdb kept only the in-frame ones, dropping some. That table gives V, J and clone size, and the DNA gave D and trimming. The sample yields 150,000 to 200,000 clones, roughly 86% seen once. Germline V gives CDR1 SGHVS, CDR2 FQNEAQ. The CDR3 loop spans 14 amino acids. V was clipped by 4 bases and J by 5 bases, with 12 bases between them. Sequencing was carried out using peripheral blood. This chain uses TRBV7-8 with TRBJ2-4, with a weak D call TRBD1 (7 bases). This clonotype was sampled from a man between 65 and 80 years old with acute or convalescent COVID-19. The CDR3 region is CASSSDREENIQYF. The DNA of the CDR3 is TGTGCCAGCAGCTCCGACAGGGAGGAAAACATTCAGTACTTC.